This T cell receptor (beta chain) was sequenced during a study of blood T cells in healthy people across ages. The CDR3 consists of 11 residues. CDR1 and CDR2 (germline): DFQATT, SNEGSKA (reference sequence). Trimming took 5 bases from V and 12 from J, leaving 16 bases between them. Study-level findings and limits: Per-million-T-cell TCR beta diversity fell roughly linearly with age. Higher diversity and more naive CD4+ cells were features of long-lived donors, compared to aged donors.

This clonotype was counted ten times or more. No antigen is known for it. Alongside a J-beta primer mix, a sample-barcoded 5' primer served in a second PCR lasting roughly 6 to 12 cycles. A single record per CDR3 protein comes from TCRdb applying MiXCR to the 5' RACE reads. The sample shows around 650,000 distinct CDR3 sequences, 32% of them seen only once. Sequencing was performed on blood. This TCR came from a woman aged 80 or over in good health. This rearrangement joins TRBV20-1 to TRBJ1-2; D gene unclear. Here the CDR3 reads CSAGEGRDNTF. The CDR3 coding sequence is TGCAGTGCTGGGGAAGGACGGGATAACACCTTC.